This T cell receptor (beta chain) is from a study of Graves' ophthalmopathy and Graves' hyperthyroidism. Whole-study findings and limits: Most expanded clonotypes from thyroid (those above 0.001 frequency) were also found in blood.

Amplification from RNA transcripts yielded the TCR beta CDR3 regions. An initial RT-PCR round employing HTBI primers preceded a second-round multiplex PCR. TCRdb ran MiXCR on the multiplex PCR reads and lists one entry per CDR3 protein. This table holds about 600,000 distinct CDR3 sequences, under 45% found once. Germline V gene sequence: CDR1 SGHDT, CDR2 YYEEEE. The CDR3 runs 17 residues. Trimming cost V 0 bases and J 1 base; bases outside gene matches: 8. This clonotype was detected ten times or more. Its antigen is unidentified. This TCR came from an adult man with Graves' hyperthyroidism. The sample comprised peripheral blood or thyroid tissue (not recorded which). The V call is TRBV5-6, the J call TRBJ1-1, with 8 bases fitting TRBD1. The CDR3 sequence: CASSLVPGTGWNTEAFF. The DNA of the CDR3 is TGTGCCAGCAGCTTGGTGCCCGGGACAGGTTGGAACACTGAAGCTTTCTTT.